The T cell receptor beta chain described here comes from a study of CD8 T cells in Susac syndrome. Overall study findings and caveats: The authors acknowledged that the study's TCR sequencing and HLA analysis involved relatively few individuals.

On this clonotype itself: Antigen specificity is unknown.

An input of roughly 0.5 to 1 ug of RNA was subjected to reverse transcription using random hexamers. TCRdb ran MiXCR on the immunoSEQ multiplex PCR reads and lists one entry per CDR3 protein. The sample shows 170,000 or so distinct CDR3 sequences, about 95% of them seen only once. V lost 0 bases and J 5 bases, leaving 8 bases between the germline ends. Germline lookup yields CDR1 SGHNT and CDR2 YYREEE (reference sequence). The CDR3 spans 13 residues. Sequencing of TCR beta, carried out with a high-throughput approach, was applied to CD8+ and CD4+ T cells from the blood. While CD8+ and CD4+ T cells were isolated negatively, TEMRA cells were enriched by FACS.

The sample taken for sequencing was CD8+ T cells from PBMCs. The receptor was derived from a human donor with multiple sclerosis. V and J are TRBV5-4 and TRBJ2-5; D is possibly TRBD1 or TRBD2 (5 bases each). As DNA, the CDR3 is TGTGCCAGCAGCTTGGATGGGACGGAGACCCAGTACTTC. As protein: CASSLDGTETQYF.